This entry lists 8 T cell receptor beta chains sequenced from one sample in a study of blood T cell repertoires in COVID-19. Here immunoSEQ multiplex PCR was the method, and the copy in TCRdb shows in-frame clones only, minus some. Of 340,000 or so clones in the sample, approximately 86% were seen once. Sequenced material: PBMCs or T cells enriched from blood (not recorded which). All receptors derive from a woman between 40 and 50 years old with acute COVID-19.

The rearrangement links TRBV7-9 to TRBJ1-2, with D unresolved. The CDR3 length is 15 residues. CDR1 is SEHNR and CDR2 is FQNEAQ in the germline V gene (reference sequence). Trimming took 5 bases from V and 5 from J, leaving 18 bases between them. The CDR3 loop is CASSKDSEAWYGYTF. The CDR3 DNA reads as TGTGCCAGCAGCAAAGATTCGGAGGCTTGGTATGGCTACACCTTC.

J is TRBJ1-5 and V is TRBV28, with D hard to call. Germline values: CDR1 MDHEN, CDR2 SYDVKM. The CDR3 has 15 residues. The V and J ends lost 2 bases and 4 bases respectively, with 12 bases between them. The CDR3 region is CASSLINGGNQPQHF. The CDR3 DNA reads TGTGCCAGCAGTTTAATCAACGGCGGAAATCAGCCCCAGCATTTT. Full variable domain (missing parts from reference TRBV28 and TRBJ1-5): DVKVTQSSRYLVKRTGEKVFLECVQDMDHENMFWYRQDPGLGLRLIYFSYDVKMKEKGDIPEGYSVSREKKERFSLILESASTNQTSMYLCASSLINGGNQPQHFGDGTRLSIL.

Here the CDR3 reads CASRTSHSTDTQYF. In DNA form, the CDR3 reads TGTGCCAGCAGGACTAGCCATAGCACAGATACGCAGTATTTT. The chain is built from TRBV28 and TRBJ2-3, with 7 positions matching TRBD2. With 6 bases clipped from V and 0 bases from J, the junction kept 3 bases outside the gene matches. CDR1 and CDR2 from the germline V gene are MDHEN and SYDVKM. This CDR3 spans 14 amino acids.

The chain couples TRBV27 to TRBJ2-3; D ambiguous. V was trimmed by 3 bases and J by 7 bases, leaving 11 bases between them. Per germline, CDR1 MNHEY and CDR2 SMNVEV (reference sequence). This CDR3 comprises 13 residues. The DNA of the CDR3 is TGTGCCAGCAGTTTCCAACGGTCCTATACGCAGTATTTT. It translates to CASSFQRSYTQYF.

The chain links TRBV4-2 to TRBJ2-5; 13 bases are a match to TRBD2. The V gene's germline CDR1 is LGHNA and CDR2 YNFKEQ. The trim removed 4 bases at V and 0 bases at J, leaving 5 bases unmatched. This CDR3 is built from 17 residues. The CDR3, as DNA: TGTGCCAGCAGCCCGGGACTAGCGGGGCGGTACCAAGAGACCCAGTACTTC. It yields the protein CASSPGLAGRYQETQYF.

The chain recombines TRBV7-9 with TRBJ2-1; 9 positions match TRBD2. With V trimmed by 5 bases and J by 5 bases, 7 bases remained unmatched. The CDR3 extends over 15 amino acids. Germline CDR1 reads SEHNR; CDR2 reads FQNEAQ (reference sequence). CDR3 bases: TGTGCCAGCAGCACCGCGGGGGGGATAAACAATGAGCAGTTCTTC. Protein sequence: CASSTAGGINNEQFF.

The chain combines TRBV6-2 or TRBV6-3 with TRBJ2-3; 10 nucleotides agree with TRBD2. V shed 8 bases and J 5 bases; nucleotides not matched to a gene: 7. This CDR3 comprises 14 residues. CDR1 MNHEY and CDR2 SVGEGT come from the germline V gene. The CDR3 DNA reads TGTGCCAGCCGCCCCAGCGGGAGGGAAGATACGCAGTATTTT. Encoded protein: CASRPSGREDTQYF.

The V gene is TRBV27, the J gene TRBJ1-2; 9 bases match TRBD1. CDR3 length: 13 amino acids. J was trimmed by 6 bases and V by 6 bases; bases with no gene match: 5. Germline-derived CDR1 and CDR2 are MNHEY and SMNVEV (reference sequence). Written as DNA, the CDR3 is TGTGCCAGCAGGGGCGGACAGGGGCATGGCTACACCTTC. Its protein is CASRGGQGHGYTF.